Here is one T cell receptor (beta chain) with its context. Its antigen is currently unknown. A much larger clone is a single base away; this may be a read error. The data were obtained in a study of regulatory T cells in long-lasting Graves disease. Study results and limitations: Less diverse TCR repertoires were seen in persistent Graves' patients than in newly diagnosed ones.

Relying on iRepertoire HTBI primers and Arm-PCR of CDR3 regions, the team built TCR beta libraries. In the study's own analysis: The study identified 55 to 80 TRBV and 13 to 15 TRBJ segments across samples. Using its own MiXCR run on the multiplex PCR reads, TCRdb lists one record per CDR3 protein. TCRdb's processing, not the authors', yielded these V and J calls. The sample lists around 460,000 distinct CDR3 sequences; about 20% were seen once. This CDR3 has 14 amino acids. The germline CDR1 and CDR2 sequences are SQVTM and ANQGSEA. The time point is: persistent/refractory GD, antithyroid drugs over 5 years with positive TRAb. The authors made the TCR library using RNA they extracted from PBMCs. Graves' disease diagnosis relied on American Thyroid Association guidelines.

Sequencing used peripheral blood mononuclear cells (PBMCs), obtained when the disease was refractory, from a patient treated with antithyroid drugs. This clonotype was obtained from a female donor with Graves disease. The V gene is TRBV29-1, the J gene TRBJ1-1, with D perhaps matching TRBD1 (6 bases). The CDR3 bases are TGCAGCGGCAATACAGGGCTAGGGAACACTGTAGCTTTCTTT. Translated, it gives CSGNTGLGNTVAFF.